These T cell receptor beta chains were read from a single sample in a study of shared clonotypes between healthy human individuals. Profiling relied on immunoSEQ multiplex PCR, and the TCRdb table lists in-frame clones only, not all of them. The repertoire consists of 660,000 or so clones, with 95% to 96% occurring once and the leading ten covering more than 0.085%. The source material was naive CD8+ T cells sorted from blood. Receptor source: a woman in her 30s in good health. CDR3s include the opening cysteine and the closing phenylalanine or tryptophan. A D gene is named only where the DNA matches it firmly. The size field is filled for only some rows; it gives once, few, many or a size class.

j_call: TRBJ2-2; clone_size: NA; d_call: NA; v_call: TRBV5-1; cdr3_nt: TGCGCCAGCAGCTTCAACACCGGGGAGCTGTTTTTT; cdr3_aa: CASSFNTGELFF
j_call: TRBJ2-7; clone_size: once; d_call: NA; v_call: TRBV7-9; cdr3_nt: TGTGCCAGCAGCTTAGCGATGGGTCCTAGCCCTTACTACGAGCAGTACTTC; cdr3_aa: CASSLAMGPSPYYEQYF
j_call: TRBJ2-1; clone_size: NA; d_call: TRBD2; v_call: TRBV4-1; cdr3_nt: TGCGCCAGCAGCCATTCACCGGGACTAGCGGGATTGGATGAGCAGTTCTTC; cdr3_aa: CASSHSPGLAGLDEQFF
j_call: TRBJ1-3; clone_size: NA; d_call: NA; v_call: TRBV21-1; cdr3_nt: TGTGCCAGTGGCCAGGATCACTCTGGAAACACCATATATTTT; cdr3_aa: CASGQDHSGNTIYF
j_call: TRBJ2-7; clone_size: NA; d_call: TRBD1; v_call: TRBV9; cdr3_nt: TGTGCCAGCAGCCCCGAGGGACAGGGCTCCTACGAGCAGTACTTC; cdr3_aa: CASSPEGQGSYEQYF
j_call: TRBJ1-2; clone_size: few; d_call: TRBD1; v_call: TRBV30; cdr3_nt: TGTGCCTGGAGTGGATCGAAAGGGGGCGATGGCTACACCTTC; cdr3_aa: CAWSGSKGGDGYTF
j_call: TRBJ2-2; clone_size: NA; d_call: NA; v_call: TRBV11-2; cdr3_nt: TGTGCCAGCAGCTTACCGCGCCTGAACACCGGGGAGCTGTTTTTT; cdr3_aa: CASSLPRLNTGELFF
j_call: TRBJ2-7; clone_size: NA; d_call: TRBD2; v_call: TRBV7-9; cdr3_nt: TGTGCCAGCAGCCAAATCTCGGCTAGCGGATCCTACGAGCAGTACTTC; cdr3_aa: CASSQISASGSYEQYF
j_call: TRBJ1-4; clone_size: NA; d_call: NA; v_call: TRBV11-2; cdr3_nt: TGTGCCAGCAGCTTGAGGGTTCCTGAAAAACTGTTTTTT; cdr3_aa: CASSLRVPEKLFF
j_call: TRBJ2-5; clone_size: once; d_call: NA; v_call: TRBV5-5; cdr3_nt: TGTGCCAGCAGCTTGGACTTCCCGGGGTGGGTTTGGGAGACCCAGTACTTC; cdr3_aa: CASSLDFPGWVWETQYF
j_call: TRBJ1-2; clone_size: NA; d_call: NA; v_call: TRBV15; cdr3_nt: TGTGCCACCAGCAGAGATAACAGCAATGGCTACACCTTC; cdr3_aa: CATSRDNSNGYTF
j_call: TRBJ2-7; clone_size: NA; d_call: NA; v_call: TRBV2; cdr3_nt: TGTGCCAGCAGTTCCAGGGATCTAGTAAACTACGAGCAGTACTTC; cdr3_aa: CASSSRDLVNYEQYF
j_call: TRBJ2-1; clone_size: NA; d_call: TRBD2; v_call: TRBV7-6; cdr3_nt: TGTGCCAGCAGCTTATGGGGAGGGCAGGTATTCTACAATGAGCAGTTCTTC; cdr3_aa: CASSLWGGQVFYNEQFF
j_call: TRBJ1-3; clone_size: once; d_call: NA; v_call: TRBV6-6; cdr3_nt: TGTGCCAGCAGCGCGGACACTTGGGCTGGAAACACCATATATTTT; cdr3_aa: CASSADTWAGNTIYF
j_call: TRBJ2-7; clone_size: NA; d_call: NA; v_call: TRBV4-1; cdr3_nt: TGCGCCAGCAGCCACCAGGGAGATTACGAGCAGTACTTC; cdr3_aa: CASSHQGDYEQYF
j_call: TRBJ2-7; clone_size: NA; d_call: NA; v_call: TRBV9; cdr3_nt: TGTGCCAGCAGTCTCGGGAACCGGGACCCCGAGCAGTACTTC; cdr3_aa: CASSLGNRDPEQYF
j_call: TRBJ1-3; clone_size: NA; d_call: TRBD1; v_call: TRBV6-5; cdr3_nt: TGTGCCAGCAGTTACGACAGGGCTGGAAACACCATATATTTT; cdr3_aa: CASSYDRAGNTIYF
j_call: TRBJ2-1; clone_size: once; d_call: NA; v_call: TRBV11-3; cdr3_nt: TGTGCCAGCAGCTTAGATGGGGAGGAACAACAGTTCTTC; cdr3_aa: CASSLDGEEQQFF
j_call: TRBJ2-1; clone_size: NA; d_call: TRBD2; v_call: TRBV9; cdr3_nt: TGTGCCAGCAGCGTAGCTAGCGGGACGACCTACAATGAGCAGTTCTTC; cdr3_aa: CASSVASGTTYNEQFF
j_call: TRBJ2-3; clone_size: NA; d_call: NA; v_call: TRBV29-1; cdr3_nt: TGCAGCGTTGAAGATCGGCCGATACAGTATTTT; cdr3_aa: CSVEDRPIQYF
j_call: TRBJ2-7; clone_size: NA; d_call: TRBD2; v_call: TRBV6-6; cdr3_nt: TGTGCCAGCAGTTTAAGCGGGAGGATCGACGAGCAGTACTTC; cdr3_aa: CASSLSGRIDEQYF
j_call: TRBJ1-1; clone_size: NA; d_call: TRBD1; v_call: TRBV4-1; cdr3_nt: TGCGCCAGCAGCCAACCCGGGACAGGGAACACTGAAGCTTTCTTT; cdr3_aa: CASSQPGTGNTEAFF
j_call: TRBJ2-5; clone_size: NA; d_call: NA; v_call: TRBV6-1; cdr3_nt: TGTGCCAGCAGTCTCCGTCGACAGGATCGAGAGACCCAGTACTTC; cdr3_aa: CASSLRRQDRETQYF
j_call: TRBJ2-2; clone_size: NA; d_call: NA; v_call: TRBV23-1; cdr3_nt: TGCGCCAGCAGCCCTCTGGGACACTTCAACACCGGGGAGCTGTTTTTT; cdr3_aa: CASSPLGHFNTGELFF
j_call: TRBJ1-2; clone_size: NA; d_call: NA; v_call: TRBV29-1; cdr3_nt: TGCAGCGTTGAAGATCGCACGTCCGGGCTTCAACACGGGCCCTACACCTTC; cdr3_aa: CSVEDRTSGLQHGPYTF
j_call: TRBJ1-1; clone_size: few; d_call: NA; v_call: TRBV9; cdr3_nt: TGTGCCAGCAGCTCTCAGGGAACTGAAGCTTTCTTT; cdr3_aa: CASSSQGTEAFF
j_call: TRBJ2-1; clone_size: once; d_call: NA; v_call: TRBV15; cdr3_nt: TGTGCCACCAGCAGAGATAGTATAAGGGTTTCCTACAATGAGCAGTTCTTC; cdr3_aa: CATSRDSIRVSYNEQFF
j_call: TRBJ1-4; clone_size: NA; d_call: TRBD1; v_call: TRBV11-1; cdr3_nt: TGTGCCAGCAGCTTAAGAGACAGGGATGAAAAACTGTTTTTT; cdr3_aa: CASSLRDRDEKLFF
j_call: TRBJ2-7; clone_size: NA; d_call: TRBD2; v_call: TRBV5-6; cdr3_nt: TGTGCCAGCAGCTTGACTAGCGCCACCTACGAGCAGTACTTC; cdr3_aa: CASSLTSATYEQYF
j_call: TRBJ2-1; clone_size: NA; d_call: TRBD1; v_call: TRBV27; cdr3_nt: TGTGCCAGCATCAAGACAGGGAGCTCCTACAATGAGCAGTTCTTC; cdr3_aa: CASIKTGSSYNEQFF
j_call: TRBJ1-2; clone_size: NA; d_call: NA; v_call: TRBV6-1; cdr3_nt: TGTGCCAGCAGCGAGCCCGGGACAAACTATGGCTACACCTTC; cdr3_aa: CASSEPGTNYGYTF
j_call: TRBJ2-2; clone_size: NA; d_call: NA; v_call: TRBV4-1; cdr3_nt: TGCGCCAGCAGCCAAGTGGGCGGGATCAACACCGGGGAGCTGTTTTTT; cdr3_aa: CASSQVGGINTGELFF
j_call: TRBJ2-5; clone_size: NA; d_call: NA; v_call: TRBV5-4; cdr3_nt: TGTGCCAGCAGCTTGGGACTCGGGGCCCAGTACTTC; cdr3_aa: CASSLGLGAQYF
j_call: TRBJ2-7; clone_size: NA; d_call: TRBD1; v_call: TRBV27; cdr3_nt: TGTGCCAGCAGTTTACAGGGGGCCTACGAGCAGTACTTC; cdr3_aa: CASSLQGAYEQYF
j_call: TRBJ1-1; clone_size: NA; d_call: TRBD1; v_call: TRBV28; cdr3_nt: TGTGCCAGCAGTTTATGGGACAGGGGGTATCGGGACACTGAAGCTTTCTTT; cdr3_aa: CASSLWDRGYRDTEAFF
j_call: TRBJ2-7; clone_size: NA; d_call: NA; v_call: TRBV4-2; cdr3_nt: TGTGCCAGCAGCCAAGAGCCATGGAGTCACGGGAACGCCTACGAGCAGTACTTC; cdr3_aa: CASSQEPWSHGNAYEQYF
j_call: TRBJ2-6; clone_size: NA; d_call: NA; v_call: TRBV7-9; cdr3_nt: TGTGCCAGCAGCGTGGGAGACAGGCCTGGGGCCAACGTCCTGACTTTC; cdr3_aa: CASSVGDRPGANVLTF
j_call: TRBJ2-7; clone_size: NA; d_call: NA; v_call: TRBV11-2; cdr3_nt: TGTGCCAGCAGCTTAGGCGGCTCCAGCTACGAGCAGTACTTC; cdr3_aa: CASSLGGSSYEQYF
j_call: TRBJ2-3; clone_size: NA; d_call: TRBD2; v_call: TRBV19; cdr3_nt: TGTGCCAGTAGTCCCCTGACTAGCGGGGACACAGATACGCAGTATTTT; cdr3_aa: CASSPLTSGDTDTQYF
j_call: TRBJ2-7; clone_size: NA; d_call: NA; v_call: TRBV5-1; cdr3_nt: TGCGCCAGCCAGACGGACCGATCCTCCTACGAGCAGTACTTC; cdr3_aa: CASQTDRSSYEQYF
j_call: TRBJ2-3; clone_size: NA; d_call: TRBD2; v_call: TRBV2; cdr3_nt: TGTGCCAGCAGTGTTCTAGCGGGAGTCAACACAGATACGCAGTATTTT; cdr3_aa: CASSVLAGVNTDTQYF
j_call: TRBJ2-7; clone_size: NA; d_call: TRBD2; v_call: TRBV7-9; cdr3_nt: TGTGCCAGCAGCTTAGGATTCAATAGCGGGAACCCTTCTTTCTACGAGCAGTACTTC; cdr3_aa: CASSLGFNSGNPSFYEQYF
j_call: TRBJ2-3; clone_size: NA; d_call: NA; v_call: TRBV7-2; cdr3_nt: TGTGCCAGCAGCCCTACTAGGTTCCTCACAGATACGCAGTATTTT; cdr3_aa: CASSPTRFLTDTQYF
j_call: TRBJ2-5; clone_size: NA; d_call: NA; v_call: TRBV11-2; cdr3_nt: TGTGCCAGCAGCTTTGAGGGGCGTAGGGTCCGGGAGACCCAGTACTTC; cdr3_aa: CASSFEGRRVRETQYF
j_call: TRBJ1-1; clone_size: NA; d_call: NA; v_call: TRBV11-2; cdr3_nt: TGTGCCAGCAGCTTAGACAAATCCTCGGAGGGATTGAACACTGAAGCTTTCTTT; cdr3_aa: CASSLDKSSEGLNTEAFF
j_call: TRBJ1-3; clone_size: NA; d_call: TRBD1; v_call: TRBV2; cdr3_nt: TGTGCCAGCAGAACGACAGGGGACGGAAACACCATATATTTT; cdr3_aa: CASRTTGDGNTIYF
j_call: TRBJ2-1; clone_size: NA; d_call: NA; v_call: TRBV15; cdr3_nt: TGTGCCACCAGCAGAGACACCGGGCAGATTTACAATGAGCAGTTCTTC; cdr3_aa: CATSRDTGQIYNEQFF
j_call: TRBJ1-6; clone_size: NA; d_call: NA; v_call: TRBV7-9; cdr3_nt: TGTGCCAGCAGCTTAGCCGGGAGGCCCCTCCACTTT; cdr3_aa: CASSLAGRPLHF
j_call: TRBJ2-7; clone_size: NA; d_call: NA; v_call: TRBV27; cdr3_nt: TGTGCCAGCAGTTTAGGCGGTCTGATGGAGCAGTACTTC; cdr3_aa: CASSLGGLMEQYF
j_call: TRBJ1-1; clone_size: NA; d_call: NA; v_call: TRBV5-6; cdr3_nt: TGTGCCAGCACCCTTGAATGGGGGAGGCAGAACACTGAAGCTTTCTTT; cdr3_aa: CASTLEWGRQNTEAFF
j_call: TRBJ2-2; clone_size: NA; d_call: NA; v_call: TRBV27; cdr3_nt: TGTGCCAGCAGCCTCCGTTGGGCCGGGGAGCTGTTTTTT; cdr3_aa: CASSLRWAGELFF
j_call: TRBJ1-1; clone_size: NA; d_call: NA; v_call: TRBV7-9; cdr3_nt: TGTGCCAGCAGCCCGGCCGCGAGGGGGGTTGGGACTGAAGCTTTCTTT; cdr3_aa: CASSPAARGVGTEAFF
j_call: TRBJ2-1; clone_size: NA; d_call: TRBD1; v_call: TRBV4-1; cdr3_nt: TGCGCCAGCAGACCGGACAGGGGGTTTAGGCGCAATGAGCAGTTCTTC; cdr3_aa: CASRPDRGFRRNEQFF
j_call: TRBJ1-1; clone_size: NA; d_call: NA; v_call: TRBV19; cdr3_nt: TGTGCCAGTACGACGATTTTGAACACTGAAGCTTTCTTT; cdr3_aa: CASTTILNTEAFF
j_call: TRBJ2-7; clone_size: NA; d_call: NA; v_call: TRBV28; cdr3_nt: TGTGCCAGCATGGGCCCCCCAGGCGAGCAGTACTTC; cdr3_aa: CASMGPPGEQYF
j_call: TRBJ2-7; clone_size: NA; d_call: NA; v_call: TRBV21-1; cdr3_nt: TGTGCCAGCAGCAAAGAGGAGATCTCCTACGAGCAGTACTTC; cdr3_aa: CASSKEEISYEQYF